In its sample, the clone carrying this T cell receptor beta chain was seen a few times. Its specificity is unknown. This sample is part of a study of T cell repertoires in cytomegalovirus infection. V shed 5 bases and J shed 0 bases, with 11 bases lying between them. The CDR3 sequence is 15 residues long. CDR1 is SGHVS and CDR2 is FQNEAQ in the germline V gene. From the reads, TCRdb called clonotypes with MiXCR, one entry per CDR3 protein. This sample has about 280,000 distinct CDR3 sequences, with roughly 21% found just once. The origin of this receptor is a human donor in good health (CMV status not recorded). Some clones in this sample may be carry-over from other donors' samples. J is TRBJ1-3 and V is TRBV7-8, with a possible D match to TRBD1 (5 bases). The sequencing used cultured PBMCs, collected from culture after CMV antigen stimulation. CDR3 in amino acids: CASSGRVTSGNTIYF. The CDR3 DNA reads TGTGCCAGCAGCGGCAGGGTTACCTCTGGAAACACCATATATTTT.